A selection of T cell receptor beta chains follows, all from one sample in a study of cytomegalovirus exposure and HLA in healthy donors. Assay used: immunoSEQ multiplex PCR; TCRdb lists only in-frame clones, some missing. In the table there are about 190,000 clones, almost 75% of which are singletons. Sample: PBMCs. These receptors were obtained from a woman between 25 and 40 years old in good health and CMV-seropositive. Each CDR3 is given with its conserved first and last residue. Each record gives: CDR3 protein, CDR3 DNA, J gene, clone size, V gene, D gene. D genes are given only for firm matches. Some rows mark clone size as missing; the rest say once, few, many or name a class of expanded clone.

CDR3: CASSLKGTGPHEQYF; DNA: TGTGCCAGCAGCCTAAAAGGGACAGGGCCTCACGAGCAGTACTTC; J: TRBJ2-7; size: -; V: TRBV5-8; D: TRBD1
CDR3: CASTEGQTIQETQYF; DNA: TGTGCCAGCACCGAAGGACAGACGATTCAAGAGACCCAGTACTTC; J: TRBJ2-5; size: -; V: TRBV2; D: -
CDR3: CASTSDTSSYNEQFF; DNA: TGCGCCAGCACTAGCGATACAAGCTCCTACAATGAGCAGTTCTTC; J: TRBJ2-1; size: -; V: TRBV4-1; D: -
CDR3: CASSLWDRVNEQYF; DNA: TGTGCCAGCAGTTTATGGGACAGGGTCAACGAGCAGTACTTC; J: TRBJ2-7; size: -; V: TRBV28; D: TRBD1
CDR3: CASSSSGRAADTQYF; DNA: TGTGCCAGCAGCTCTAGCGGGAGGGCCGCAGATACGCAGTATTTT; J: TRBJ2-3; size: -; V: TRBV5-4; D: TRBD2
CDR3: CASSPSTEAFF; DNA: TGTGCCAGCTCACCCAGTACTGAAGCTTTCTTT; J: TRBJ1-1; size: once; V: TRBV18; D: -
CDR3: CASSLDRDKLDNSPLHF; DNA: TGCGCCAGCAGCTTGGACAGAGACAAACTCGATAATTCACCCCTCCACTTT; J: TRBJ1-6; size: -; V: TRBV5-1; D: -
CDR3: CASRPGTSGPYEQYF; DNA: TGTGCCAGTAGACCCGGGACTAGCGGTCCCTACGAGCAGTACTTC; J: TRBJ2-7; size: -; V: TRBV19; D: TRBD2
CDR3: CASSLGQGQWYGYTF; DNA: TGTGCCAGCAGTCTAGGACAGGGGCAGTGGTATGGCTACACCTTC; J: TRBJ1-2; size: -; V: TRBV27; D: TRBD1
CDR3: CASSVGQGNEWQYF; DNA: TGCGCCAGCAGCGTGGGACAGGGGAATGAATGGCAGTATTTT; J: TRBJ2-3; size: -; V: TRBV5-1; D: TRBD1
CDR3: CASSLGGSYEQYF; DNA: TGTGCCAGTAGCCTGGGGGGATCCTACGAGCAGTACTTC; J: TRBJ2-7; size: -; V: TRBV19; D: -
CDR3: CASSVGNTYEQYF; DNA: TGCGCCAGCAGCGTCGGGAATACCTACGAGCAGTACTTC; J: TRBJ2-7; size: -; V: TRBV5-1; D: -